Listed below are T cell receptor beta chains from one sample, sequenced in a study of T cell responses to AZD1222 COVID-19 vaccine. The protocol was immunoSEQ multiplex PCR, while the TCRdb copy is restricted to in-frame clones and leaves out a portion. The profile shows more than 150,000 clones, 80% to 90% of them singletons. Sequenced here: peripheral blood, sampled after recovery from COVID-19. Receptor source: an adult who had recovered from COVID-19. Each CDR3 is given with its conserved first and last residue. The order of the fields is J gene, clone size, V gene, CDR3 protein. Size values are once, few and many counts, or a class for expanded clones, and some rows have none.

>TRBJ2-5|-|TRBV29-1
CSVQRDSGGNQETQYF
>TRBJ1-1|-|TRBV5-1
CATTTGMSSTEAFF
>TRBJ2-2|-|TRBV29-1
CSAGAGGNTGELFF
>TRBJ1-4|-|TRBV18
CASSPSDGNEKLFF
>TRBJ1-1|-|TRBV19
CASTTGQLYTEAFF
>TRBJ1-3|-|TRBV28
CASSLGNTIYF
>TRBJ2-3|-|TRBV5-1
CASSLADRGHTDTQYF
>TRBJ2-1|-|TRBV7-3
CASSLMDRAGEQFF
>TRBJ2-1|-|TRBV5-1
CASSFSGTSGYNEQFF
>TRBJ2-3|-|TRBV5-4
CASSLGVAGGRTDTQYF
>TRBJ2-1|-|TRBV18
CASSPTLAGDEQFF
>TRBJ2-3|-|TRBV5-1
CASSYAGGYPDTQYF
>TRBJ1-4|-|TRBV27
CASSFTRNEKLFF
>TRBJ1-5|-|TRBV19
CASSIMAGQPQHF
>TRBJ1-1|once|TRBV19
CASTLQGAEAFF
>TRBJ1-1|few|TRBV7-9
CASSLKSRLWDDTEAFF
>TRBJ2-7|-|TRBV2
CASSQGAPSYEQYF
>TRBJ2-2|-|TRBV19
CASSLRTGGTGELFF
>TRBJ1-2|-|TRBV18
CASSRDSNYGYTF
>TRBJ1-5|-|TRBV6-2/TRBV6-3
CASSSPGKGKYSNQPQHF
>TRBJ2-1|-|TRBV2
CASSEENGNEQFF
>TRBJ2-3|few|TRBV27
CASNPSGSGRYGDTQYF
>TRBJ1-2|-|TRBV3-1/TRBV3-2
CASSQGEANYGYTF
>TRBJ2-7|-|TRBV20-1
CSASRPSEQYF
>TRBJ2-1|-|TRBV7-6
CASSVTGLAGGNEQFF
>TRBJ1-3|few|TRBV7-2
CASSLGGNGNTIYF